These T cell receptor beta chains were read from a single sample in a study of regulatory and conventional T cells in RAG deficiency. Some clones are missing from TCRdb's copy, which holds only in-frame ones; the method was immunoSEQ multiplex PCR. The sample includes tens of thousands of clones, 85% to 95% seen only once; the top ten take around 0.82%. These data also featured in a second study, about regulatory T cells.

Sample: Tregs sorted from blood. These receptors all stem from a human donor in good health. Each CDR3 is given with its conserved first and last residue. D genes are given only for firm matches. The size of a clone is reported for some rows only, either as once, few or many, or as a class for expanded clones.

>TRBD2|TRBV4-2|-|18|TRBJ2-2
TGTGCCAGCAGCCAATCCCCCCTAGCGGGGGGTCCCACCGGGGAGCTGTTTTTT
CASSQSPLAGGPTGELFF
>TRBD2|TRBV9|-|13|TRBJ2-7
TGTGCCAGCAGCACCTCAGCGGGGCAAGAGCAGTACTTC
CASSTSAGQEQYF
>TRBD1|TRBV10-3|-|13|TRBJ1-2
TGTGCCATCAGTAGGGGACAGGGCTATGGCTACACCTTC
CAISRGQGYGYTF
>TRBD1|TRBV29-1|-|14|TRBJ2-5
TGCAGCGTCAAACAGCACAGGGGGCAGGAGACCCAGTACTTC
CSVKQHRGQETQYF
>TRBD1|TRBV7-7|-|19|TRBJ2-6
TGTGCTAGCAGCTCCGGGACAGGGGAACGGTGGTCTGGGGCCAACGTCCTGACTTTC
CASSSGTGERWSGANVLTF
>-|TRBV15|-|14|TRBJ2-5
TGTGCCACCAGCAGCTCTCCGATTAAAGAGACCCAGTACTTC
CATSSSPIKETQYF
>-|TRBV7-3|-|13|TRBJ1-5
TGTGCCAGCAGCTACAGGGGCAATCAGCCCCAGCATTTT
CASSYRGNQPQHF
>-|TRBV28|-|13|TRBJ1-1
TGTGCCAGCAGTCTAGCCGGGGGGACTGAAGCTTTCTTT
CASSLAGGTEAFF
>-|TRBV23-1|-|16|TRBJ2-7
TGCGCCAGCAGTCAATCGAGGCGGGGAGGTGGCTACGAGCAGTACTTC
CASSQSRRGGGYEQYF
>-|TRBV6-6|-|13|TRBJ2-2
TGTGCCAGCAGGTACCAGGGAACCGGGGAGCTGTTTTTT
CASRYQGTGELFF
>TRBD1|TRBV9|-|13|TRBJ2-7
TGTGCCAGCGGACCGACAGGGAGCAACGAGCAGTACTTC
CASGPTGSNEQYF
>-|TRBV5-1|-|14|TRBJ2-5
TGCGCCAGCAGCTTGGATTTGTGGGGTGAGACCCAGTACTTC
CASSLDLWGETQYF
>-|TRBV4-1|-|14|TRBJ1-2
TGCGCCAGCAGCCAACAAAGGGGAGATGATGGCTACACCTTC
CASSQQRGDDGYTF
>-|TRBV19|-|14|TRBJ1-6
TGTGCCAGTAGTGCTTCGACAGCAAATTCACCCCTCCACTTT
CASSASTANSPLHF
>-|TRBV19|once|12|TRBJ2-7
TGTGCCAGTAGTATTTCACGACACGAGCAGTACTTC
CASSISRHEQYF
>-|TRBV30|-|14|TRBJ2-1
TGTGCCTGGAGTGTATACTACAGGCTCAATGAGCAGTTCTTC
CAWSVYYRLNEQFF
>TRBD1|TRBV4-1|few|15|TRBJ2-5
TGCGCCAGCAGCCAAGAGGACAGGGCGCAAGAGACCCAGTACTTC
CASSQEDRAQETQYF
>TRBD1|TRBV6-6|-|15|TRBJ1-6
TGTGCCAGCCGGGATCCGAGACAGGGACTTTCACCCCTCCACTTT
CASRDPRQGLSPLHF
>TRBD2|TRBV2|once|14|TRBJ2-3
TGTGCCAGCTGGGCGGGGGGTAGCACAGATACGCAGTATTTT
CASWAGGSTDTQYF
>-|TRBV7-7|once|14|TRBJ1-3
TGTGCTAGCAGCGCAGGCGTCTCTGGAAACACCATATATTTT
CASSAGVSGNTIYF
>TRBD2|TRBV5-1|-|15|TRBJ2-1
TGCGCCAGCAGCCCCGGACTAGCAGACTACAATGAGCAGTTCTTC
CASSPGLADYNEQFF
>-|TRBV5-6|-|12|TRBJ2-4
TGTGCCAGCAGCAACTTGGTCGGCATTCAGTACTTC
CASSNLVGIQYF
>-|TRBV10-3|-|14|TRBJ2-6
TGTGCCATCAGGGGGGATGCTGGGGCCAACGTCCTGACTTTC
CAIRGDAGANVLTF
>TRBD1|TRBV4-2|-|13|TRBJ1-5
TGTGCCAGCAGCCCCAGGGGGGATCAGCCCCAGCATTTT
CASSPRGDQPQHF
>TRBD1|TRBV6-5|-|15|TRBJ1-6
TGTGCCAGCAGACTTCTGACAGGGGGTAATTCACCCCTCCACTTT
CASRLLTGGNSPLHF
>-|TRBV5-1|-|16|TRBJ1-6
TGCGCCAGCAGCTCCGACGGCTCCTCCTATAATTCACCCCTCCACTTT
CASSSDGSSYNSPLHF
>-|TRBV4-1|-|19|TRBJ1-5
TGCGCCAGCAGCCAGAATGGGCCTACGGCCTACAATGTCGATCAGCCCCAGCATTTT
CASSQNGPTAYNVDQPQHF
>-|TRBV19|-|13|TRBJ1-5
TGTGCCAGTAGTATAGAACCCTTACAGCCCCAGCATTTT
CASSIEPLQPQHF
>-|TRBV19|-|14|TRBJ1-2
TGTGCCAGTAGTATAGTTGCCGGAGACTATGGCTACACCTTC
CASSIVAGDYGYTF
>TRBD1|TRBV9|-|19|TRBJ1-6
TGTGCCAGCAGCGCCTCCGGGACAGCAAACTACCTAGAGTATTCACCCCTCCACTTT
CASSASGTANYLEYSPLHF
>-|TRBV28|few|16|TRBJ1-1
TGTGCCAGCATCCGAAGGTTATCTTACTCGAACACTGAAGCTTTCTTT
CASIRRLSYSNTEAFF
>-|TRBV6-5|-|13|TRBJ1-2
TGTGCCAGCAGTTACTCGTTTGAGAGAGGCTACACCTTC
CASSYSFERGYTF
>-|TRBV5-8|-|13|TRBJ2-5
TGTGCCAGCAGGTACTACGACCAAGAGACCCAGTACTTC
CASRYYDQETQYF
>-|TRBV7-9|-|15|TRBJ1-1
TGTGCCAGCACCCCCTTCCGAGGGGGGAACACTGAAGCTTTCTTT
CASTPFRGGNTEAFF
>TRBD1|TRBV6-1|-|14|TRBJ1-5
TGTGCCAGCAGCCGACAGGGGTTAGATCAGCCCCAGCATTTT
CASSRQGLDQPQHF
>-|TRBV28|-|14|TRBJ1-6
TGTGCCAGCAGTTTCGTAGGGGGATATTCACCCCTCCACTTT
CASSFVGGYSPLHF
>-|TRBV9|-|13|TRBJ1-4
TGTGCCAGCAGCGTGCAGGGAAGTGAAAAACTGTTTTTT
CASSVQGSEKLFF
>-|TRBV7-9|once|14|TRBJ2-4
TGTGCCAGCAGCAGTGGGTATGCCAAAAACATTCAGTACTTC
CASSSGYAKNIQYF
>TRBD2|TRBV7-3|-|16|TRBJ2-1
TGTGCCAGCAGCTTATGGGGCGGCGGGGGCTACAATGAGCAGTTCTTC
CASSLWGGGGYNEQFF
>-|TRBV11-1|-|12|TRBJ2-7
TGTGCCAGCAGCTTACTCCGGGGCGAGCAGTACTTC
CASSLLRGEQYF